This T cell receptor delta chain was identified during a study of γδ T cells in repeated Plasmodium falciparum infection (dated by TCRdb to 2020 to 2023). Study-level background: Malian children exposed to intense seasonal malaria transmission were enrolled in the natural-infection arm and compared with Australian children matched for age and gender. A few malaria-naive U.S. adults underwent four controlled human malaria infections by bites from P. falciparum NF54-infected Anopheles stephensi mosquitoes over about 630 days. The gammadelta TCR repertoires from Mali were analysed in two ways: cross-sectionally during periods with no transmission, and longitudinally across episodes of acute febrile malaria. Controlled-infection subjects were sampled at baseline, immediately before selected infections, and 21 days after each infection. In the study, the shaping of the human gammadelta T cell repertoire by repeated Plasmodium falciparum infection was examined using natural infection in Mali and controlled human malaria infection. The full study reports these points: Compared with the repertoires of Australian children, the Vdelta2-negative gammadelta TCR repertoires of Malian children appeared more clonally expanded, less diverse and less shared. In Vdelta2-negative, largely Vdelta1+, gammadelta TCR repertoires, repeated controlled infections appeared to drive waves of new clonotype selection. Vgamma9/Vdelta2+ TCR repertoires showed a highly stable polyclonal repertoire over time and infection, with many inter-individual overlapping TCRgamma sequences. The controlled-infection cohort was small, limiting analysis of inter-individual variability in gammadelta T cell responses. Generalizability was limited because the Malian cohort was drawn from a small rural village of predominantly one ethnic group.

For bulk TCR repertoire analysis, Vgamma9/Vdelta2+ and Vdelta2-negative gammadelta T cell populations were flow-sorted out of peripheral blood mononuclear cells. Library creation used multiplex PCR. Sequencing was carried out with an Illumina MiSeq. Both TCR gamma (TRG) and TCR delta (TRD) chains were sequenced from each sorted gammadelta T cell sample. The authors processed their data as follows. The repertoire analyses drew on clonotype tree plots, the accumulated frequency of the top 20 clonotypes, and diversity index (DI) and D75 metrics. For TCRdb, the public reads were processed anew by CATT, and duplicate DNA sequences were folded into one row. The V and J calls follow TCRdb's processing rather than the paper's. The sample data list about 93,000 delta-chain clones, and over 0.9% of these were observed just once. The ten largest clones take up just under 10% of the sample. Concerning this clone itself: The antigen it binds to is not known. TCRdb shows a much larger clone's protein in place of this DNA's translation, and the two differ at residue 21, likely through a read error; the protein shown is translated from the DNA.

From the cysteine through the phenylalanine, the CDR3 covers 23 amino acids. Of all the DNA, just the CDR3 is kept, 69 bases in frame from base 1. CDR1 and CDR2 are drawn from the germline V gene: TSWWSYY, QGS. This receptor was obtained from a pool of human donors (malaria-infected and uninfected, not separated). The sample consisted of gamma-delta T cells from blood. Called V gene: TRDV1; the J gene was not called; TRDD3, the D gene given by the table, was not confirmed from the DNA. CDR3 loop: CALGELNSFGGDTPLMDTDKPIF. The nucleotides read TGTGCTCTTGGGGAACTAAACTCCTTCGGTGGGGATACCCCCCTCATGGACACCGATAAACCCATCTTT.